This TCR beta chain was identified in a study of cytomegalovirus exposure and HLA in healthy donors. Study summary: In terms of ancestry, the Caucasian-associated cluster contained roughly 81% of the roughly 400 genotyped donors. Study-level points and caveats: A few chains tied to CMV proved CMV antigen-specific in vitro.

The PCR used 60 Vbeta and 13 Jbeta primers. Clones were read by immunoSEQ multiplex PCR, and TCRdb kept only the in-frame ones, dropping some. This table lists more than 75,000 clones. As concerns this clone: Its antigen is still unknown.

The clonotype originates from a man aged 50 to 60 in good health and CMV-seropositive. Sequencing was done on a sample of PBMCs.

The CDR3: CASSPGTDQYEQYF. The CDR3 DNA sequence: TGTGCCAGCAGCCCTGGGACTGATCAGTACGAGCAGTACTTC. The rearrangement links TRBV7-8 to TRBJ2-7, with TRBD2 as a possible D gene (6 bases). Germline values: CDR1 SGHVS, CDR2 FQNEAQ. Trimming pared 5 bases from V and 4 bases from J, leaving 15 bases between. The length of the CDR3 is 14 residues.